This paragraph reports one TCR beta chain. TRB amplification used around 0.25 ug of peripheral blood genomic DNA. The source of the sample is a study of T cell clusters in autoimmune cytopenias. TRB was amplified by touch-down multiplex PCR, primer pools A and B combined. Reprocessing the multiplex PCR reads, TCRdb reports a single entry for every CDR3 protein and omits DNA. The table lists roughly 8,200 distinct CDR3 sequences. There are 15 residues in the CDR3. Per germline, CDR1 LNHDA and CDR2 SQIVND (reference sequence). Sequenced: peripheral blood. The TCR was taken from a human donor with an autoimmune cytopenia or autoimmune hepatitis (not recorded which). The J gene is TRBJ1-6, the V gene TRBV19; TCRdb's D call of TRBD1 is untestable without DNA. The CDR3 loop reads CASSTTDRGGSPLHF.